The 23 T cell receptor beta chains in this list originate from one sample, sequenced in a study of T cell responses to AZD1222 COVID-19 vaccine. Generated by immunoSEQ multiplex PCR, the TCRdb table keeps only in-frame clones and is missing some. Here the sample spans some 130,000 clones, approximately 87% being singletons. Source: peripheral blood, taken on day 0 of AZD1222 vaccination. Source of these receptors: an adult in good health.

The V and J genes are TRBV2 and TRBJ1-4; the D gene is possibly TRBD1 (5 bases). Trimming took off 4 bases at V and 0 bases at J, with 12 bases between the two ends. This CDR3 spans 16 amino acids. CDR1 SNHLY and CDR2 FYNNEI come from the germline V gene. CDR3: CASSVEGLATNEKLFF. In nucleotides, the CDR3 is TGTGCCAGCAGTGTGGAGGGACTTGCAACTAATGAAAAACTGTTTTTT.

V gene TRBV5-5 combines with J gene TRBJ1-1; weak D call: TRBD1 (5 bases). CDR3 length equals 14 residues. Between the trimmed V and J ends, which lost 4 bases and 5 bases, there was a span of 15 bases. CDR1 and CDR2 (germline): SGHKS, YYEKEE (reference sequence). CDR3 region: CASSHTPQGTEAFF. In DNA form, the CDR3 reads TGTGCCAGCAGCCACACTCCCCAGGGAACTGAAGCTTTCTTT.

This sequence joins TRBV7-3 and TRBJ2-2; D unresolved. Germline loops: CDR1 SGHTA, CDR2 FQGTGA. The length of the CDR3 is 18 residues. V was clipped by 0 bases and J by 2 bases, with 16 bases between them. CDR3 residues: CASSLTRGSAQNTGELFF. CDR3 DNA: TGTGCCAGCAGCTTAACAAGAGGCAGTGCCCAAAACACCGGGGAGCTGTTTTTT.

This chain links TRBV5-1 with TRBJ2-7; 7 bases are shared with TRBD2. Trimming removed 0 bases from V and 2 bases from J; junction bases left unmatched: 5. The V gene's germline CDR1 is SGHRS and CDR2 YFSETQ. The CDR3 has 15 residues. The CDR3 region is CASSLEAGSAYEQYF. The CDR3 nucleotides read TGCGCCAGCAGCTTGGAAGCGGGGAGTGCCTACGAGCAGTACTTC.

V is TRBV21-1 and J is TRBJ1-1; the D call in the table, TRBD1, was not verified against the DNA. TRBV21-1 is designated a pseudogene. The CDR3 runs to 14 residues. CDR3 amino acids: CASSKNRENTEAFF. The CDR3 DNA is TGTGCCAGCAGCAAAAACAGGGAGAACACTGAAGCTTTCTTT.

The chain links TRBV2 to TRBJ2-1; 8 bases agree with TRBD2. Germline V lookup: CDR1 SNHLY, CDR2 FYNNEI. V was pared by 1 base and J by 2 bases, with 1 base of the junction left unmatched. The CDR3 totals 15 residues. Written as DNA, the CDR3 is TGTGCCAGCAGTGAAGAACTAGCGGCCTACAATGAGCAGTTCTTC. Its protein product is CASSEELAAYNEQFF.

This chain connects TRBV7-2 to TRBJ1-5; D call uncertain. Germline assignment: CDR1 SGHTA and CDR2 FQGNSA. The CDR3 has 15 residues. V was trimmed by 2 bases and J by 2 bases, leaving 10 bases between them. The CDR3: CASSLISTGNQPQHF. The DNA for the CDR3 is TGTGCCAGCAGCTTAATATCAACGGGCAATCAGCCCCAGCATTTT.

The CDR3 loop reads CASSLGGSKETQYF. The CDR3 DNA sequence: TGTGCCAGCAGCTTAGGGGGCTCAAAAGAGACCCAGTACTTC. This chain connects TRBV11-2 to TRBJ2-5; tentative D call: TRBD1 (5 bases). The CDR3 runs to 14 residues. Trimming removed 1 base from V and 3 bases from J, with 9 bases in between. Germline values: CDR1 SGHAT, CDR2 FQNNGV.

The chain links TRBV2 to TRBJ1-6; no clear D gene. Trimming removed 4 bases from V and 8 bases from J, with 3 bases in between. Germline values: CDR1 SNHLY, CDR2 FYNNEI. There are 11 residues in the CDR3. CDR3 coding DNA: TGTGCCAGCAGTGCCGATTCACCCCTCCACTTT. Amino acid sequence: CASSADSPLHF.

J is TRBJ1-1 and V is TRBV9; TRBD1 aligns across 9 bases. Germline V gene data show CDR1 as SGDLS and CDR2 as YYNGEE. V gave up 4 bases and J gave up 0 bases; unmatched junction bases: 1. The CDR3 runs to 14 residues. CDR3 nucleotides: TGTGCCAGCAGCCGGGACAGGGTGAACACTGAAGCTTTCTTT. It is translated as CASSRDRVNTEAFF.

The gene calls are TRBV7-2 and TRBJ2-7, with TRBD2 matching over 8 bases. CDR3 length: 15 amino acids. Trimming cost V 0 bases and J 4 bases; bases outside gene matches: 5. Per the germline V gene, CDR1 is SGHTA and CDR2 is FQGNSA. The CDR3 reads CASSLASGGRYEQYF. The CDR3 coding sequence is TGTGCCAGCAGCTTAGCCAGCGGGGGTAGGTACGAGCAGTACTTC.

The gene calls are TRBV27 and TRBJ2-7; tentatively, D is TRBD2 (7 bases). Trimming took off 5 bases at V and 1 base at J, with 12 bases between the two ends. CDR1 and CDR2 from the germline V gene are MNHEY and SMNVEV (reference sequence). This CDR3 is 14 amino acids long. The CDR3 DNA reads TGTGCCAGCAGTCAGAGGGGGGGTTCCTACGAGCAGTACTTC. Amino acid sequence: CASSQRGGSYEQYF.

J is TRBJ1-2 and V is TRBV20-1, with a possible D match to TRBD1 (5 bases). The CDR3 runs 14 residues. Trimming left V 3 bases short and J 8 bases short, with 19 bases between. From germline, CDR1 is DFQATT and CDR2 SNEGSKA (reference sequence). In DNA, the CDR3 is TGCAGTGCTAGTTTTTTGGGGCAGGGAGCCGGCTACACCTTC. Translated, it gives CSASFLGQGAGYTF.

This chain connects TRBV19 to TRBJ2-7; TRBD1 matches 8 bases. V lost 6 bases and J lost 3; bases outside the gene matches: 10. Per the germline V gene, CDR1 is LNHDA and CDR2 is SQIVND (reference sequence). CDR3 length: 15 amino acids. The CDR3 nucleotides read TGTGCCAGTAGCGCCAAGGACAGGGCCTTCTACGAGCAGTACTTC. It translates to CASSAKDRAFYEQYF.

The rearrangement links TRBV18 to TRBJ1-2, with D possibly TRBD1 on 6 matching bases. The CDR3 runs to 13 residues. The V gene's germline CDR1 is KGHSH and CDR2 LQKENI. Trimming took off 5 bases at V and 4 bases at J, with 11 bases between the two ends. CDR3 in DNA: TGTGCCAGCTCAACTACAGGGAGCTATGGCTACACCTTC. This sequence encodes CASSTTGSYGYTF.

The rearrangement links TRBV4-3 to TRBJ1-2, with D perhaps TRBD1 (6 bases). Germline V gene lookup returns CDR1 LGHNA and CDR2 YSLEER. V was trimmed by 2 bases and J by 2 bases, leaving 9 bases between them. The CDR3 spans 14 residues. This CDR3 is CASSQRGGNYGYTF. The CDR3 DNA follows: TGCGCCAGCAGCCAAAGAGGGGGGAACTATGGCTACACCTTC.

The chain is built from TRBV4-1 and TRBJ1-2, with 8 bases aligning to TRBD1. The CDR3 has 15 amino acids. Germline CDR1 and CDR2: MGHRA and YSYEKL. Germline trimming cut 2 bases from V and 8 bases from J; bases unmatched to any gene: 10. The CDR3 DNA follows: TGCGCCAGCAGCCAAAACCAGGGGGCGGCTCAAGGCTACACCTTC. Protein product: CASSQNQGAAQGYTF.

This clone was observed a few times. The chain recombines TRBV20-1 with TRBJ1-2, with 8 positions matching TRBD1. V trimming: 3 bases; J trimming: 3 bases; junction bases outside the gene matches: 3. Germline V lookup: CDR1 DFQATT, CDR2 SNEGSKA (reference sequence). The CDR3 runs to 13 residues. CDR3 DNA: TGCAGTGCTAGTTCGGACAGGGACTATGGCTACACCTTC. This gives the protein CSASSDRDYGYTF.

V is TRBV24-1 and J is TRBJ1-6; perhaps TRBD1 as D (5 bases). The germline gives CDR1 KGHDR, CDR2 SFDVKD. V was shortened by 3 bases and J by 14 bases, with 28 bases between the two germline ends. The CDR3 is 18 amino acids. CDR3 in amino acids: CATSDPRAGGSGRITLHF. DNA of the CDR3: TGTGCCACCAGTGATCCCCGGGCCGGGGGGAGTGGAAGAATCACCCTCCACTTT.

The chain has TRBV7-2 and TRBJ2-7; 11 nucleotides line up with TRBD2. In germline, CDR1 is SGHTA, CDR2 FQGNSA. This CDR3 has 14 residues. The V and J ends lost 2 bases and 6 bases, in that order; junction bases with no gene match: 3. The CDR3, as DNA: TGTGCCAGCAGCTTAACTGGGACTAGCGGCGAGCAGTACTTC. As protein: CASSLTGTSGEQYF.

This clone was detected only once. The chain couples TRBV2 to TRBJ2-7; possibly TRBD1 for D (6 bases). Trimming stripped 6 bases from V and 3 bases from J, with 9 bases between. CDR1 and CDR2 (germline): SNHLY, FYNNEI. The CDR3 spans 12 residues. CDR3: CASRDRLYEQYF. The CDR3, as DNA: TGTGCCAGCAGGGACAGACTCTACGAGCAGTACTTC.

The chain has TRBV5-1 and TRBJ2-7; 11 bases match TRBD1. The CDR3 runs to 15 residues. Per germline, CDR1 SGHRS and CDR2 YFSETQ. Losses at the gene ends were 0 bases for V and 5 bases for J; bases not matched to a gene: 4. In nucleotides, the CDR3 is TGCGCCAGCAGCTTGGAGTGGACAGGGGGCAACGAGCAGTACTTC. Its protein product is CASSLEWTGGNEQYF. Variable domain in full (rest from reference TRBV5-1 and TRBJ2-7): KAGVTQTPRYLIKTRGQQVTLSCSPISGHRSVSWYQQTPGQGLQFLFEYFSETQRNKGNFPGRFSGRQFSNSRSEMNVSTLELGDSALYLCASSLEWTGGNEQYFGPGTRLTVT.

This clone has just one count. The gene calls are TRBV4-2 and TRBJ2-1; D might be TRBD2 (6 bases). From germline, CDR1 is LGHNA and CDR2 YNFKEQ. This CDR3 is built from 16 residues. With 0 bases removed from V and 9 bases from J, the gap between germline ends came to 18 bases. The CDR3 loop reads CASSQESSGLGLEQFF. DNA of the CDR3: TGTGCCAGCAGCCAAGAGTCCAGCGGGCTAGGACTTGAGCAGTTCTTC.